Each of the 17 T cell receptor beta chains below was sequenced from the same sample in a study of blood T cell repertoires in COVID-19. The data were produced by immunoSEQ multiplex PCR, yet TCRdb's version contains in-frame clones alone and is incomplete. Of 200,000 to 250,000 clones listed, 80% are singletons. Sequenced material: peripheral blood. The source of these receptors is a woman aged 70-85 years with acute or convalescent COVID-19.

This clone has just one count. The V and J genes are TRBV6-5 and TRBJ1-1, with 7 bases matching TRBD1. V lost 2 bases and J lost 5; bases outside the gene matches: 8. Germline CDR1 reads MNHEY; CDR2 reads SVGAGI. The CDR3 has 15 residues. The CDR3 loop reads CASSYNPTGRTEAFF. In DNA, the CDR3 is TGTGCCAGCAGTTACAACCCGACAGGGAGGACTGAAGCTTTCTTT.

The sample holds a few counts of this clone. J is TRBJ1-5 and V is TRBV5-6, with 7 nucleotides matching TRBD1. Germline values: CDR1 SGHDT, CDR2 YYEEEE. CDR3 length: 16 amino acids. J lost 0 bases, V lost 1 base, and 4 bases had no gene match. The CDR3 loop is CASSLNGQVSNQPQHF. CDR3 nucleotide sequence: TGTGCCAGCAGCTTGAATGGACAGGTTAGCAATCAGCCCCAGCATTTT. Full variable domain (remainder filled in from reference TRBV5-6 and TRBJ1-5): DAGVTQSPTHLIKTRGQQVTLRCSPKSGHDTVSWYQQALGQGPQFIFQYYEEEERQRGNFPDRFSGHQFPNYSSELNVNALLLGDSALYLCASSLNGQVSNQPQHFGDGTRLSIL.

The gene calls are TRBV30 and TRBJ1-5, with TRBD1 matching 8 bases. Germline V gives CDR1 GTSNPN, CDR2 SVGIG (reference sequence). V lost 0 bases and J lost 2; bases outside the gene matches: 9. The CDR3 covers 17 residues. Written as DNA, the CDR3 is TGTGCCTGGAGTGTACCCCGACCGGACAGGGGCAATCAGCCCCAGCATTTT. It translates to CAWSVPRPDRGNQPQHF. Full variable domain (missing parts from reference TRBV30 and TRBJ1-5): SQTIHQWPATLVQPVGSPLSLECTVEGTSNPNLYWYRQAAGRGLQLLFYSVGIGQISSEVPQNLSASRPQDRQFILSSKKLLLSDSGFYLCAWSVPRPDRGNQPQHFGDGTRLSIL.

V is TRBV24-1 and J is TRBJ2-5; 11 bases agree with TRBD2. There are 16 residues in the CDR3. Germline V gene data show CDR1 as KGHDR and CDR2 as SFDVKD. Trimming took 2 bases from V and 1 from J; bases not matched to a gene: 2. The CDR3 bases are TGTGCCACCAGTGATTGGGGGACTAGCGGCCAAGAGACCCAGTACTTC. Its translation is CATSDWGTSGQETQYF.

This sequence joins TRBV10-1 and TRBJ2-1, with 9 bases lining up with TRBD1. The J segment lost 4 bases and the V segment lost 0 bases, leaving 4 bases of the junction unmatched. Germline CDR1 is WNHNN and CDR2 is SYGVQD (reference sequence). CDR3 length: 16 residues. DNA for the CDR3: TGCGCCAGCAGTGAGTCGGGACAGGGTCCTTACAATGAGCAGTTCTTC. Amino acid sequence: CASSESGQGPYNEQFF.

The J gene is TRBJ2-7, the V gene TRBV30; the D is unclear. CDR1 is GTSNPN and CDR2 is SVGIG in the germline V gene (reference sequence). This CDR3 has 12 residues. Trimming took off 3 bases at V and 0 bases at J, with 6 bases between the two ends. The CDR3 DNA sequence: TGTGCCTGGAGCGCGGACTCCTACGAGCAGTACTTC. As protein: CAWSADSYEQYF.

V usage is TRBV30 and J usage is TRBJ2-2; 9 bases line up with TRBD2. Looked up from germline, CDR1 is GTSNPN and CDR2 is SVGIG (reference sequence). With 3 bases clipped from V and 10 bases from J, the junction kept 9 bases outside the gene matches. The CDR3 runs to 14 residues. CDR3 in amino acids: CAWRRLAVAEELFF. Written as DNA, the CDR3 is TGTGCCTGGAGGAGACTAGCGGTCGCGGAGGAGCTGTTTTTT.

The rearrangement uses TRBV7-2 and TRBJ2-3, with 8 bases identical to TRBD2. The trim removed 0 bases at V and 6 bases at J, leaving 5 bases unmatched. The V gene's germline CDR1 is SGHTA and CDR2 FQGNSA. This CDR3 has 15 residues. CDR3 amino acids: CASSLAGTRSDTQYF. The CDR3, as DNA: TGTGCCAGCAGCTTAGCCGGGACTAGGTCGGATACGCAGTATTTT.

This clone was detected only a few times. The CDR3 sequence is CASSQTVMNTEAFF. The CDR3 DNA is TGTGCCAGCAGCCAGACAGTCATGAACACTGAAGCTTTCTTT. The chain has TRBV3-1 (or the pseudogene TRBV3-2) and TRBJ1-1; TRBD1 is a possible D gene (5 bases). The V gene's germline CDR1 is LGHDT and CDR2 YNNKEL (reference sequence). Trimming cost V 3 bases and J 0 bases, with 8 bases left between them. This CDR3 spans 14 amino acids.

This chain links TRBV27 with TRBJ1-1; no firm D call. This CDR3 is built from 15 residues. The germline gives CDR1 MNHEY, CDR2 SMNVEV (reference sequence). The V end lost 0 bases, the J end lost 0 bases, and 8 bases lay between the germline ends. The CDR3 DNA reads TGTGCCAGCAGTTTATCGTCGACACTGAACACTGAAGCTTTCTTT. Translation gives CASSLSSTLNTEAFF.

The rearrangement links TRBV20-1 to TRBJ1-2; TRBD1 agrees at 8 bases. CDR3 length: 13 amino acids. Germline V gene sequence: CDR1 DFQATT, CDR2 SNEGSKA (reference sequence). V shed 3 bases, J shed 7 bases, and the junction held 7 bases outside the gene matches. The CDR3 coding sequence is TGCAGTGCTAGTCAGGGGGCTGGTGGTGGCTACACCTTC. Protein product: CSASQGAGGGYTF.

V usage is TRBV10-3 and J usage is TRBJ2-7; 7 nucleotides agree with TRBD2. V shed 5 bases and J 12 bases; nucleotides not matched to a gene: 13. Germline CDR1 reads ENHRY; CDR2 reads SYGVKD. The CDR3 spans 13 residues. CDR3 DNA sequence: TGTGCCATCAGTTCGGGGGGAGGTGGGAATGGGTACTTC. This sequence encodes CAISSGGGGNGYF.

The rearrangement joins TRBV9 to TRBJ1-6, with D maybe TRBD1 (6 bases). The CDR3 spans 17 residues. The V gene lost 0 bases and the J gene lost 9 bases, with 19 bases spanning the gap. CDR1 is SGDLS, CDR2 YYNGEE, per germline. The CDR3 reads CASSVGVGGGDGSPLHF. CDR3 sequence (DNA): TGTGCCAGCAGCGTAGGAGTAGGAGGGGGGGATGGTTCACCCCTCCACTTT. The variable domain in full, completed from reference TRBV9 and TRBJ1-6, reads DSGVTQTPKHLITATGQRVTLRCSPRSGDLSVYWYQQSLDQGLQFLIQYYNGEERAKGNILERFSAQQFPDLHSELNLSSLELGDSALYFCASSVGVGGGDGSPLHFGNGTRLTVT.

V gene TRBV4-2 combines with J gene TRBJ1-1, with no clear D. Between the trimmed V and J ends, which lost 1 base and 5 bases, there was a span of 8 bases. The CDR3 is 13 amino acids. Germline V CDR1 and CDR2: LGHNA, YNFKEQ. The CDR3 bases are TGTGCCAGCAGCCAAGTGAGGGAGACTGAAGCTTTCTTT. This translates into CASSQVRETEAFF.

V usage is TRBV9 and J usage is TRBJ2-7; a weak D match, TRBD1 (8 bases). Germline V gene data show CDR1 as SGDLS and CDR2 as YYNGEE. V was shortened by 4 bases and J by 0 bases, with 17 bases between the two germline ends. The CDR3 extends over 16 amino acids. The CDR3 is CASSPQGGTSSYEQYF. CDR3 sequence (DNA): TGTGCCAGCAGCCCACAGGGGGGGACAAGCTCCTACGAGCAGTACTTC.

The chain links TRBV7-8 to TRBJ2-3; tentatively, D is TRBD1 (8 bases). Germline CDR1 and CDR2: SGHVS and FQNEAQ. V dropped 0 bases and J dropped 3 bases, with 10 bases sitting between them. The CDR3 has 15 amino acids. CDR3 nucleotides: TGTGCCAGCAGCTTAGCACAGGGGGGGACAGATACGCAGTATTTT. Translating it yields CASSLAQGGTDTQYF.

The genes are TRBV5-6 and TRBJ2-5, with 10 bases matching TRBD1. Trimming removed 2 bases from V and 1 base from J; junction bases left unmatched: 5. The CDR3 is made up of 16 amino acids. Germline V gene lookup returns CDR1 SGHDT and CDR2 YYEEEE. The CDR3 region has the DNA TGTGCCAGCAGCTTATCCGGGACAGGGGCCCAAGAGACCCAGTACTTC. This translates into CASSLSGTGAQETQYF.